The source of this T cell receptor (beta chain) is a study of blood T cell repertoires in COVID-19. Study in general: From the United States, Italy and Spain came samples of acute and convalescent COVID-19. PBMCs, B-cell-depleted T cells, or T cells provided the cDNA or gDNA that made up the material.

In the original analysis: Estimation of nucleated cell counts was performed using reference gene primer amplification. Sequencing used immunoSEQ multiplex PCR; TCRdb keeps in-frame clones, though not all of them. V and J calls and clone size are copied from that table; D and trimming were computed from the DNA. The repertoire includes about 71,000 clones, 75% to 90% of them detected once, and roughly 2% sits in the top ten. The clonotype was recovered from a young man with acute or convalescent COVID-19. Specimen: peripheral blood.

CDR3 in amino acids: CASIEVNTEAFF. For the CDR3, the DNA is TGTGCCAGCATAGAAGTGAACACTGAAGCTTTCTTT. The V gene is TRBV2, the J gene TRBJ1-1, with unresolved D. The length of the CDR3 is 12 residues. Germline V CDR1 and CDR2: SNHLY, FYNNEI. V lost 7 bases and J lost 0, with 6 bases in between.